Sequencing of this T cell receptor beta chain was carried out in a study of blood T cell repertoires in COVID-19. Whole-study context: Acute and convalescent COVID-19 samples came from the United States, Italy and Spain.

As handled by the study authors: Reference gene primer amplification yielded estimated nucleated cell counts. Profiled with immunoSEQ multiplex PCR; TCRdb holds only in-frame clones, not every one. V and J calls plus clone size are reproduced from that table; the DNA served to infer D and trimming. Among 200,000 to 250,000 clones, roughly 75% were seen once, and the ten largest hold approximately 6%. Germline assignment: CDR1 MDHEN and CDR2 SYDVKM. The CDR3 has 16 residues. V was shortened by 6 bases and J by 1 base, with 17 bases between the two germline ends. Material for sequencing was peripheral blood. This clonotype was sampled from a woman aged 70-85 years with acute or convalescent COVID-19. V gene TRBV28 combines with J gene TRBJ2-3, with a possible D match to TRBD2 (5 bases). The CDR3 here is CASSSLRERRTDTQYF. For the CDR3, the DNA is TGTGCCAGCAGCTCCCTTAGGGAGCGCCGCACAGATACGCAGTATTTT.